Sequencing of this T cell receptor (beta chain) was carried out in a study of T cell repertoires in cytomegalovirus infection. Via MiXCR, TCRdb re-called the reads, giving one row per CDR3 protein. The repertoire has roughly 280,000 distinct CDR3 sequences, about 20% of them found once; the top ten carry 15% to 20%. In this sample, this clonotype turned up a few times. Antigen unknown. The specimen comprised cultured PBMCs, sampled from culture after CMV antigen stimulation. The receptor was derived from a human donor in good health (CMV status not recorded). Some clones in this sample may be carry-over from other donors' samples.

In DNA form, the CDR3 reads TGTGCCAGCACCAAAGATTTCCGGGACTCGTCCTCCTACGAGCAGTACTTC. It yields the protein CASTKDFRDSSSYEQYF. V is TRBV6-5 and J is TRBJ2-7, with TRBD2 as a possible D gene (6 bases). V was cut by 7 bases and J by 0 bases, with 22 bases left in between. The CDR3 has 17 residues. Germline CDR1 reads MNHEY; CDR2 reads SVGAGI.